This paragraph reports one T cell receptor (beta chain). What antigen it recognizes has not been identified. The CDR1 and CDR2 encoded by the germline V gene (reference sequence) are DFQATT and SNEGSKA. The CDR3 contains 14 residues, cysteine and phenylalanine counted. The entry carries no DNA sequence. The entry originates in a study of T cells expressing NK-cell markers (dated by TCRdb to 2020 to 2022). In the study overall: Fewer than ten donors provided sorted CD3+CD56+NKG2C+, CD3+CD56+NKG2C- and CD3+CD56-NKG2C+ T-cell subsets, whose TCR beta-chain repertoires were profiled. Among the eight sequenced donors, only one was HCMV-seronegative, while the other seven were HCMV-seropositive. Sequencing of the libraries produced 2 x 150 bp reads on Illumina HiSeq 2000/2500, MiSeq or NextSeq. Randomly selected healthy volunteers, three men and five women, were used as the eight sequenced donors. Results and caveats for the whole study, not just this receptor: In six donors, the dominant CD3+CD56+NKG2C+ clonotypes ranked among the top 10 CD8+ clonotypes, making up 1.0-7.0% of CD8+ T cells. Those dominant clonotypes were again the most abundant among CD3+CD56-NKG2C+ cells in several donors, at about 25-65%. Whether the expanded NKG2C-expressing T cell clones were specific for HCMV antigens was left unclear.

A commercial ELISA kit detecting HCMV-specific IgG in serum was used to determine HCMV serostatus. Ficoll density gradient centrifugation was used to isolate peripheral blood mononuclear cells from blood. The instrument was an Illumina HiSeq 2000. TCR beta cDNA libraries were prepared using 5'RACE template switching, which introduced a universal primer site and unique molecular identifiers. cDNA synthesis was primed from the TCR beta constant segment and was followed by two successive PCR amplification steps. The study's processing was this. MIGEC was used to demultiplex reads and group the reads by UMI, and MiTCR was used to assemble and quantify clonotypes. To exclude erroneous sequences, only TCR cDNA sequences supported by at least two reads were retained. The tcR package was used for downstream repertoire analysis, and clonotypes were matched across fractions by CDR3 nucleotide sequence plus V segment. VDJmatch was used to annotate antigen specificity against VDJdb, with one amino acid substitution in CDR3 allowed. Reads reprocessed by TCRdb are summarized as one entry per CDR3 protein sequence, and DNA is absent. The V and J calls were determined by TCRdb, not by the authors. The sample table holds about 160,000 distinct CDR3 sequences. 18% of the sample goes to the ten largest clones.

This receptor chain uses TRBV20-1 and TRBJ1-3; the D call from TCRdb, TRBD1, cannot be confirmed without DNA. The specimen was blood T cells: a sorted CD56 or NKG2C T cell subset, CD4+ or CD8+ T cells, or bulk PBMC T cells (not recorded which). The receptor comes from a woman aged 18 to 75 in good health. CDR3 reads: CSAKGDVSGNTIYF.